The next 26 T cell receptor beta chains were all read from a single sample in a study of Graves' ophthalmopathy and Graves' hyperthyroidism. The authors amplified TCR beta CDR3 regions from RNA transcripts. The library came from an HTBI-primed first-round RT-PCR and a second-round multiplex PCR. TCRdb re-analysed the multiplex PCR reads in MiXCR, keeping a single row per CDR3 protein. The data hold about 700,000 distinct CDR3 sequences, with around 40% observed a single time. The material sequenced was peripheral blood. The source of these receptors is an adult man with Graves' ophthalmopathy.

The rearrangement links TRBV20-1 to TRBJ2-7; tentative D call: TRBD1 (5 bases). Trimming shortened V by 3 bases and J by 7 bases, and 13 bases separated the two germline ends. Germline V gene lookup returns CDR1 DFQATT and CDR2 SNEGSKA (reference sequence). CDR3 size: 12 residues. CDR3 protein: CSASFVGDEQYF. The CDR3 coding sequence is TGCAGTGCTAGTTTCGTAGGGGATGAGCAGTACTTC.

Points on this clonotype: One end of the junction varies from germline; a read error may be responsible. This sequence joins TRBV7-9 and TRBJ2-5, with 7 bases aligning to TRBD2. From germline, CDR1 is SEHNR and CDR2 FQNEAQ (reference sequence). This CDR3 region has 15 residues. The CDR3 region has the DNA TGCGCCAGCAGCCCAGCCCTAGCGGTCCAAGAGACCCAGTACTTC. This encodes CASSPALAVQETQYF.

As for this clonotype: A much larger clone differs by one base, so this may be a read error. V and J are TRBV10-2 and TRBJ2-5; the match to TRBD2 covers 7 bases. Near its end, the DNA agrees better with TRBJ2-7, so the J call may be wrong. The germline gives CDR1 WSHSY, CDR2 SAAADI. The CDR3 consists of 13 residues. The CDR3 protein is CASIGEGGDEQYF. CDR3 nucleotides: TGCGCCAGCATTGGGGAGGGAGGCGACGAGCAGTACTTC.

The genes are TRBV7-2 and TRBJ2-2; the D gene is possibly TRBD1 (6 bases). V was pared by 7 bases and J by 2 bases, with 11 bases between. The CDR3 contains 14 residues. The germline V gene encodes CDR1 SGHTA and CDR2 FQGNSA. The CDR3 is CASTSDRNTGELFF. CDR3 sequence (DNA): TGTGCCAGCACCTCGGACAGAAACACCGGGGAGCTGTTTTTT. Filled out from reference TRBV7-2 and TRBJ2-2, the complete variable domain reads GAGVSQSPSNKVTEKGKDVELRCDPISGHTALYWYRQSLGQGLEFLIYFQGNSAPDKSGLPSDRFSAERTGGSVSTLTIQRTQQEDSAVYLCASTSDRNTGELFFGEGSRLTVL.

V usage is TRBV5-1 and J usage is TRBJ2-2, with TRBD2 identical over 8 bases. Germline lookup yields CDR1 SGHRS and CDR2 YFSETQ. After removal of 7 bases from V and 0 bases from J, the junction contained 11 bases not matched to a gene. This CDR3 has 17 residues. The CDR3, as DNA: TGCGCCAGCCGAACATTAGCGGGACACGCGAACACCGGGGAGCTGTTTTTT. Its translation is CASRTLAGHANTGELFF.

This clonotype was seen only a few times. The chain combines TRBV20-1 with TRBJ2-2; unclear D gene. V lost 6 bases and J 0 bases, leaving 11 bases between the germline ends. The CDR3 spans 14 residues. The germline V gene encodes CDR1 DFQATT and CDR2 SNEGSKA (reference sequence). CDR3 sequence (DNA): TGCAGTGCAAGAACATACGCGAACACCGGGGAGCTGTTTTTT. It yields the protein CSARTYANTGELFF.

Many counts were recorded for this clonotype. The chain couples TRBV29-1 to TRBJ1-1; D is unclear. Germline-derived CDR1 and CDR2 are SQVTM and ANQGSEA. This CDR3 is built from 14 residues. Trimming removed 1 base from V and 5 bases from J, with 14 bases in between. The CDR3 DNA reads as TGCAGCGTTGAAGTTTCCTGGGGTGTGACTGAAGCTTTCTTT. This sequence encodes CSVEVSWGVTEAFF.

This clonotype was seen only a few times. One end of the junction varies from germline; a read error may be responsible. DNA of the CDR3: TGTGCCAGCAGTTCCTTCGACAGGACTACTGGAAACACCATATATTTT. As protein: CASSSFDRTTGNTIYF. This chain joins TRBV10-2 and TRBJ1-3, with TRBD1 as a possible D gene (6 bases). The V gene's germline CDR1 is WSHSY and CDR2 SAAADI. The CDR3 is made up of 16 amino acids.

This clonotype was seen a few times. The chain recombines TRBV2 with TRBJ2-5; D possibly matches TRBD1 or TRBD2 (5 bases each). V was clipped by 8 bases and J by 3 bases, with 16 bases between them. The CDR3 loop spans 14 amino acids. The V gene's germline CDR1 is SNHLY and CDR2 FYNNEI. For the CDR3, the DNA is TGTGCCAGCTCAAGAGTAATGGGGGAAGAGACCCAGTACTTC. Encoded protein: CASSRVMGEETQYF.

On this clonotype itself: At one boundary the junction diverges from the germline segment, which might be a read error. J is TRBJ2-3 and V is TRBV11-2, with 13 nucleotides matching TRBD2. CDR3 size: 15 residues. Germline CDR1 reads SGHAT; CDR2 reads FQNNGV. The CDR3 here is CASTLLAGGQDTQYF. The CDR3 DNA sequence: TGTGCCAGCACCTTACTAGCGGGGGGGCAAGATACGCAGTATTTT.

This clonotype has more than one count but fewer than ten. The V call is TRBV10-3, the J call TRBJ2-3, with 11 nucleotides matching TRBD1. The junction had 2 bases not matched to a gene; V was cut back by 5 bases and J by 4 bases. Per germline, CDR1 ENHRY and CDR2 SYGVKD. The CDR3 is 14 amino acids. The CDR3 DNA is TGTGCCATCAGTCGGACAGGGGGCTCAGATACGCAGTATTTT. This sequence encodes CAISRTGGSDTQYF.

This chain connects TRBV20-1 to TRBJ1-4; D gene unclear. The germline CDR1 and CDR2 sequences are DFQATT and SNEGSKA (reference sequence). This CDR3 contains 15 residues. Trimming removed 2 bases from V and 4 bases from J, with 14 bases in between. CDR3 protein: CSARWARQFNEKLFF. The CDR3 coding sequence is TGCAGTGCTAGATGGGCGAGACAATTTAATGAAAAACTGTTTTTT.

Concerning this clonotype itself: With a much larger clone just one base away, this may be a read error. The chain is built from TRBV12-3 or TRBV12-4 and TRBJ1-2; TRBD1 matches at 8 bases. V was pared by 6 bases and J by 6 bases, with 3 bases of the junction left unmatched. The CDR3 is 12 residues long. CDR3 in DNA: TGTGCCAGCAGCAACAGGGGGGATGGCTACACCTTC. Its translation is CASSNRGDGYTF.

With respect to this clonotype: No conserved phenylalanine or tryptophan ends this CDR3, so it is likely a read error. The V call is TRBV20-1, the J call TRBJ2-5; TRBD2 matches at 11 bases. The CDR3 sequence is 15 residues long. Germline trimming cut 5 bases from V and 2 bases from J; bases unmatched to any gene: 7. CDR1 DFQATT and CDR2 SNEGSKA come from the germline V gene (reference sequence). The CDR3 loop reads CSAFPGLAEQETQYV. CDR3 nucleotide sequence: TGCAGTGCTTTTCCGGGACTAGCGGAACAAGAGACCCAGTACGTC.

With regard to this clonotype: Since a much larger clone is just one base distant, this may be a read error. The chain recombines TRBV29-1 with TRBJ2-7; D possibly corresponds to TRBD1 (6 bases). V lost 4 bases to trimming and J lost 2 bases, with 12 bases between them. The germline CDR1 and CDR2 sequences are SQVTM and ANQGSEA. The CDR3 is 13 residues long. The CDR3 DNA sequence: TGCAGCGTTGGGACAGCTGAACCCTACGAGCAGTACTTC. Translating gives CSVGTAEPYEQYF.

The CDR3 DNA follows: TGTGCCAGTAGTCCCGACAGGGGGCTTGAGACCCAGTACTTC. Its protein is CASSPDRGLETQYF. The V gene is TRBV19, the J gene TRBJ2-5; 10 bases align to TRBD1. Trimming at V came to 5 bases and at J to 5 bases, leaving 5 bases not matched to a gene. The CDR3 consists of 14 residues. From germline, CDR1 is LNHDA and CDR2 SQIVND (reference sequence).

The chain employs TRBV7-9 and TRBJ1-5, with 10 positions matching TRBD1. The ends lost 4 bases at V and 0 bases at J; junction bases unmatched: 6. Germline CDR1 SEHNR, CDR2 FQNEAQ (reference sequence). The CDR3 contains 17 residues. The CDR3 reads CASSSTGGGSSNQPQHF. In DNA, the CDR3 is TGTGCCAGCAGCTCGACAGGGGGCGGCAGTAGCAATCAGCCCCAGCATTTT.

The rearrangement links TRBV29-1 to TRBJ1-1; D is perhaps TRBD1 (6 bases). This CDR3 comprises 12 residues. CDR1 and CDR2 from the germline V gene are SQVTM and ANQGSEA. With 7 bases removed from V and 2 bases from J, the gap between germline ends came to 11 bases. CDR3 amino acids: CSAHGTNTEAFF. CDR3 in DNA: TGCAGCGCCCATGGGACAAACACTGAAGCTTTCTTT.

This clonotype was detected ten times or more. The V gene is TRBV9, the J gene TRBJ2-5; 8 bases line up with TRBD2. V lost 0 bases and J lost 7; bases outside the gene matches: 8. The CDR3 extends over 15 amino acids. Germline V gives CDR1 SGDLS, CDR2 YYNGEE. In DNA form, the CDR3 reads TGTGCCAGCAGCGTAGCGGGAGGGTTCGATGTGACCCAGTACTTC. Amino acids: CASSVAGGFDVTQYF.

As for this clonotype: The conserved final phenylalanine or tryptophan is absent from the CDR3, which likely points to a read error. This rearrangement joins TRBV10-3 to TRBJ1-2; 7 nucleotides line up with TRBD1. The CDR3 consists of 14 residues. The V gene end was trimmed by 10 bases and the J gene end by 4 bases; junction bases not matched to a gene: 12. The germline CDR1 and CDR2 sequences are ENHRY and SYGVKD. CDR3 residues: CASRGPGQSYGYTL. Written as DNA, the CDR3 is TGTGCCAGCAGGGGCCCGGGACAGTCCTATGGCTACACCCTC.

The chain employs TRBV9 and TRBJ1-1, with 8 bases lining up with TRBD1. The junction had 5 bases not matched to a gene; V was cut back by 3 bases and J by 4 bases. The CDR3 spans 14 residues. The germline V gene encodes CDR1 SGDLS and CDR2 YYNGEE. CDR3 residues: CASSGQTGGTEAFF. The CDR3 DNA follows: TGTGCCAGCAGCGGACAAACAGGGGGCACTGAAGCTTTCTTT.

This clonotype was detected only once. The V and J genes are TRBV15 and TRBJ1-3; D not certain. V lost 1 base and J lost 4, with 5 bases in between. Germline V gene sequence: CDR1 LNHNV, CDR2 YYDKDF (reference sequence). This CDR3 contains 13 residues. The CDR3 loop reads CATSRGAGNTIYF. In nucleotides, the CDR3 is TGTGCCACCAGCAGAGGGGCGGGAAACACCATATATTTT.

The V and J genes are TRBV7-9 and TRBJ1-2; D unclear. The ends were cut back, 7 bases at V and 0 bases at J, with 15 bases in the middle. Germline V gene lookup returns CDR1 SEHNR and CDR2 FQNEAQ (reference sequence). The CDR3 length is 15 residues. The CDR3 protein is CASKVWPEPNYGYTF. CDR3 in DNA: TGTGCCAGCAAGGTCTGGCCGGAACCTAACTATGGCTACACCTTC.

The rearrangement links TRBV9 to TRBJ2-5; D not certain. Germline lookup yields CDR1 SGDLS and CDR2 YYNGEE. Trimming shortened V by 1 base and J by 0 bases, and 13 bases separated the two germline ends. This CDR3 is built from 16 residues. The CDR3: CASSVSPQRYQETQYF. CDR3 DNA: TGTGCCAGCAGCGTAAGTCCGCAACGGTACCAAGAGACCCAGTACTTC.

This clonotype was seen repeatedly, ten times or more. This rearrangement joins TRBV19 to TRBJ1-2; D is perhaps TRBD1 (5 bases). There are 14 residues in the CDR3. Trimming stripped 7 bases from V and 5 bases from J, with 17 bases between. Germline loops: CDR1 LNHDA, CDR2 SQIVND (reference sequence). As DNA, the CDR3 is TGTGCCAGTACCCAGAGGGACGGACTGTATGGCTACACCTTC. This encodes CASTQRDGLYGYTF.

The sample holds many counts of this clonotype. The chain couples TRBV29-1 to TRBJ1-6; D may be TRBD1 (6 bases). Germline V gene sequence: CDR1 SQVTM, CDR2 ANQGSEA. The CDR3 is 16 residues long. Trimming took 5 bases from V and 6 from J, leaving 20 bases between them. CDR3 in amino acids: CSVRGSGGPSNSPLHF. CDR3 bases: TGCAGCGTTCGAGGGTCGGGGGGCCCGAGTAATTCACCCCTCCACTTT. Full variable domain (outside the CDR3, taken from reference TRBV29-1 and TRBJ1-6): SAVISQKPSRDICQRGTSLTIQCQVDSQVTMMFWYRQQPGQSLTLIATANQGSEATYESGFVIDKFPISRPNLTFSTLTVSNMSPEDSSIYLCSVRGSGGPSNSPLHFGNGTRLTVT.